Below are 18 T cell receptor beta chains sequenced from a single sample in a study of response to subunit inactivated influenza vaccine. One entry per CDR3 protein results from TCRdb running MiXCR on the RT-PCR reads. The sample includes about 540,000 distinct CDR3 sequences, under 30% of them seen just once. The sample also formed part of further work on T cells expressing NK-cell markers. According to that study: Making the TCR beta cDNA relied on 5'RACE template switching with UMIs.

The sample in question was CD4+ T cells sorted from PBMCs, obtained about 13 days after vaccination. Receptors originate from a man aged 45-65 years who received an inactivated influenza vaccine.

The chain uses TRBV20-1 and TRBJ1-3; D ambiguous. Germline-derived CDR1 and CDR2 are DFQATT and SNEGSKA (reference sequence). Trimming pared 5 bases from V and 4 bases from J, leaving 9 bases between. This CDR3 contains 12 residues. The CDR3 DNA reads TGCAGTGCTCTTAATCGCGGAAACACCATATATTTT. This codes for CSALNRGNTIYF.

The rearrangement links TRBV7-2 to TRBJ2-1; 7 nucleotides align to TRBD1. Germline assignment: CDR1 SGHTA and CDR2 FQGNSA. The CDR3 is 16 residues long. After removal of 0 bases from V and 0 bases from J, the junction contained 2 bases not matched to a gene. Here the CDR3 DNA reads TGTGCCAGCAGCTTAGCGGGGACAGTCTCCTACAATGAGCAGTTCTTC. It encodes CASSLAGTVSYNEQFF.

This clonotype was seen at least ten times. The chain has TRBV5-1 and TRBJ1-1; D is perhaps TRBD1 (5 bases). The CDR3 is 14 residues long. Germline V lookup: CDR1 SGHRS, CDR2 YFSETQ. V was trimmed by 4 bases and J by 3 bases, leaving 13 bases between them. The CDR3 is CASSPVGVDTEAFF. As DNA, the CDR3 is TGCGCCAGCAGCCCGGTGGGGGTGGACACTGAAGCTTTCTTT.

This clonotype was detected many times. The chain has TRBV29-1 and TRBJ2-5; 7 nucleotides align to TRBD1. This CDR3 has 14 residues. J gave up 2 bases and V 6 bases, and 9 bases lay outside the gene matches. CDR1 is SQVTM and CDR2 is ANQGSEA in the germline V gene. DNA for the CDR3: TGCAGCGTCTACTTCAGGGGGTTACAAGAGACCCAGTACTTC. It specifies CSVYFRGLQETQYF.

The genes are TRBV7-8 and TRBJ2-1; 9 bases are a match to TRBD2. Germline V gene data show CDR1 as SGHVS and CDR2 as FQNEAQ. Trimming removed 2 bases from V and 4 bases from J; junction bases left unmatched: 3. CDR3 length: 15 residues. The CDR3 DNA follows: TGTGCCAGCAGCTTATTTGCGGGGGGGTACAATGAGCAGTTCTTC. Amino acid sequence: CASSLFAGGYNEQFF.

The J gene is TRBJ2-3, the V gene TRBV11-3, with D perhaps TRBD1 or TRBD2 (5 bases each). Germline CDR1 reads SGHNT; CDR2 reads YENEEA. This CDR3 comprises 15 residues. The ends were cut back, 0 bases at V and 6 bases at J, with 13 bases in the middle. The CDR3 DNA sequence: TGTGCCAGCAGCTTAGAAGGGGACCCCTCGGATACGCAGTATTTT. It specifies CASSLEGDPSDTQYF.

The chain has TRBV6-5 and TRBJ2-6; possibly TRBD2 for D (5 bases). This CDR3 region has 19 residues. V lost 0 bases, J lost 0 bases, and 15 bases lay in between. Per the germline V gene, CDR1 is MNHEY and CDR2 is SVGAGI. CDR3 nucleotides: TGTGCCAGCAGTTACTCGGTTAACGGACTTCACTCTGGGGCCAACGTCCTGACTTTC. Translating gives CASSYSVNGLHSGANVLTF.

This clonotype was observed a handful of times. V gene TRBV20-1 combines with J gene TRBJ1-2; 7 bases are a match to TRBD1. In germline, CDR1 is DFQATT, CDR2 SNEGSKA (reference sequence). Losses at the gene ends were 3 bases for V and 2 bases for J; bases not matched to a gene: 9. The CDR3 sequence is 15 residues long. This CDR3 reads CSASLKGALNYGYTF. Here the CDR3 DNA reads TGCAGTGCTAGTCTGAAGGGGGCACTAAACTATGGCTACACCTTC.

This clonotype has a handful of counts. This rearrangement joins TRBV29-1 to TRBJ1-1; TRBD1 aligns across 8 bases. CDR3 size: 12 residues. Germline CDR1 reads SQVTM; CDR2 reads ANQGSEA. With V trimmed by 4 bases and J by 4 bases, 2 bases remained unmatched. The CDR3 DNA reads as TGCAGCGTTGGACAGGGGAGCACTGAAGCTTTCTTT. Translating gives CSVGQGSTEAFF.

A few counts support this clonotype. The V gene is TRBV2, the J gene TRBJ1-2, with a possible D match to TRBD1 (5 bases). This CDR3 is 15 amino acids long. Germline-derived CDR1 and CDR2 are SNHLY and FYNNEI. V was cut by 2 bases and J by 3 bases, with 13 bases left in between. The CDR3 region is CASSEWNQGDYGYTF. DNA for the CDR3: TGTGCCAGCAGTGAATGGAATCAGGGAGACTATGGCTACACCTTC.

The chain joins TRBV11-2 to TRBJ2-1; 7 bases match TRBD2. V was pared by 4 bases and J by 2 bases, with 20 bases of the junction left unmatched. Germline CDR1 and CDR2: SGHAT and FQNNGV. The CDR3 totals 20 residues. The CDR3 spells CASSSGGGISVRDTYNEQFF. CDR3 bases: TGTGCCAGCAGCTCGGGGGGTGGGATTTCGGTGCGGGATACCTACAATGAGCAGTTCTTC.

This clonotype came up a few times. The chain couples TRBV15 to TRBJ2-3; possible D gene TRBD2, 5 bases. Germline-derived CDR1 and CDR2 are LNHNV and YYDKDF (reference sequence). V lost 0 bases and J lost 0, with 19 bases in between. The length of the CDR3 is 19 residues. CDR3 DNA: TGTGCCACCAGCAGAGAAGGGCGGCTTACATGGAGGAGCACAGATACGCAGTATTTT. This translates into CATSREGRLTWRSTDTQYF.

This clonotype has only a few counts. This chain links TRBV12-3 or TRBV12-4 with TRBJ1-1; D gene ambiguous. The CDR3 sequence is 14 residues long. The germline V and J ends were trimmed by 3 bases and 4 bases, with 12 bases remaining between them. For the CDR3, the DNA is TGTGCCAGCAGTTTTGCCCTTGAGTTCACTGAAGCTTTCTTT. Translated: CASSFALEFTEAFF.

The chain combines TRBV20-1 with TRBJ1-1; D is uncertain. V dropped 0 bases and J dropped 10 bases, with 12 bases sitting between them. The V gene's germline CDR1 is DFQATT and CDR2 SNEGSKA (reference sequence). This CDR3 is built from 12 residues. CDR3 sequence (DNA): TGCAGTGCTAGAGATCGGGGAGGCCGAGCTTTCTTT. Its translation is CSARDRGGRAFF.

This sequence joins TRBV4-1 and TRBJ1-5; D might be TRBD1 (5 bases). This CDR3 has 16 residues. V lost 2 bases, J lost 1 base, and 12 bases lay in between. Germline lookup yields CDR1 MGHRA and CDR2 YSYEKL. The CDR3 sequence is CASSQWGPDSNQPQHF. The CDR3 coding sequence is TGCGCCAGCAGCCAATGGGGCCCAGACAGCAATCAGCCCCAGCATTTT.

In its sample, this clonotype was seen many times. This chain uses TRBV3-1 with TRBJ2-3, with unresolved D. This CDR3 region has 13 residues. Germline V gene lookup returns CDR1 LGHDT and CDR2 YNNKEL (reference sequence). V was shortened by 2 bases and J by 8 bases, with 11 bases between the two germline ends. The CDR3 nucleotides read TGTGCCAGCAGCCAAAACCCTCATGGTACGCAGTATTTT. This translates into CASSQNPHGTQYF.

This clonotype was seen a handful of times. This sequence joins TRBV29-1 and TRBJ2-1; TRBD2 is a possible D gene (6 bases). V was clipped by 1 base and J by 9 bases, with 13 bases between them. The CDR3 sequence is 13 residues long. Germline V gene data show CDR1 as SQVTM and CDR2 as ANQGSEA. The CDR3 protein is CSVEVAVGSEQFF. The CDR3 DNA reads as TGCAGCGTTGAAGTAGCGGTCGGGAGTGAGCAGTTCTTC.

This clonotype showed up just a few times. V usage is TRBV6-6 and J usage is TRBJ1-5; D gene unclear. Germline V lookup: CDR1 MNHNY, CDR2 SVGAGI (reference sequence). V was shortened by 6 bases and J by 3 bases, with 6 bases between the two germline ends. The length of the CDR3 is 12 residues. The CDR3 coding sequence is TGTGCCAGCAGGGAGTACAATCAGCCCCAGCATTTT. Protein product: CASREYNQPQHF.